The entry that follows covers one T cell receptor (beta chain) sequence. The antigen is unknown. Primers included in the PCR were 60 Vbeta and 13 Jbeta primers. Clones were sequenced by immunoSEQ multiplex PCR, and TCRdb holds only the in-frame ones, with some missing. The sample carries roughly 130,000 clones, roughly 84% recorded once. The sample comes from a study of cytomegalovirus exposure and HLA in healthy donors. Study background: Earlier work reported some 110 million unique TCR beta sequences from about 180 million T cells.

The study, taken as a whole, reports: Diagnosis of cytomegalovirus status made by the classifier reportedly showed high specificity and sensitivity. Sequencing likely caused a cluster of highly shared sequence variants. For most subjects, TCR beta sequences were reported to predict HLA-A and HLA-B alleles with accuracy.

Sequencing input: PBMCs. The clonotype comes from a man over 45 in good health and CMV-seronegative.

In DNA, the CDR3 is TGTGCCAGCAACCGCGGACAGGGCTCCTACGAGCAGTACTTC. Translation: CASNRGQGSYEQYF. The chain is built from TRBV6-6 and TRBJ2-7; TRBD1 agrees at 8 bases. The CDR3 is made up of 14 amino acids. Germline loops: CDR1 MNHNY, CDR2 SVGAGI (reference sequence). The V gene end was trimmed by 7 bases and the J gene end by 0 bases; junction bases not matched to a gene: 5.